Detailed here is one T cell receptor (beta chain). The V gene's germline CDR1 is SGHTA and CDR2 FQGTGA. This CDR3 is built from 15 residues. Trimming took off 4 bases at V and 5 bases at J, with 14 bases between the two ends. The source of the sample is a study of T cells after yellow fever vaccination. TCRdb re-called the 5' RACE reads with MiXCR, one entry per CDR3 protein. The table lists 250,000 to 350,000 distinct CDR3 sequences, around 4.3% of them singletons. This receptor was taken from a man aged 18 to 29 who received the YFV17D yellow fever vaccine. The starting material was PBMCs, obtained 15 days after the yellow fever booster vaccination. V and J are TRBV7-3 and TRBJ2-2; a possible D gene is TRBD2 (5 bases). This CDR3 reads CASSSPQSGTGELFF. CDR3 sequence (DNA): TGTGCCAGCAGCTCCCCCCAGTCGGGGACCGGGGAGCTGTTTTTT.